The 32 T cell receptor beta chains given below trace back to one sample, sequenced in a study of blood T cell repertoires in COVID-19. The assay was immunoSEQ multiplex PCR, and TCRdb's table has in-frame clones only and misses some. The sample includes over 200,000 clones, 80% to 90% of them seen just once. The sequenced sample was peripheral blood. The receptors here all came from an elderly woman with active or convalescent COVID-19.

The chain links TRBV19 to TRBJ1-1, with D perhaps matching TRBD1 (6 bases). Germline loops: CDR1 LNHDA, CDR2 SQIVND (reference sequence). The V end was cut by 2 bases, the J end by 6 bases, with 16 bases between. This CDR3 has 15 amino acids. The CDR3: CASSISGGAQPEAFF. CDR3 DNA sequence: TGTGCCAGTAGTATATCTGGGGGGGCGCAGCCTGAAGCTTTCTTT.

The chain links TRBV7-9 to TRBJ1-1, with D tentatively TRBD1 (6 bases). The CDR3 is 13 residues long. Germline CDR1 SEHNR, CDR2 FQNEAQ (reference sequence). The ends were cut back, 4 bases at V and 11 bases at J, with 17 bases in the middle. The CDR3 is CASSYAGAASAFF. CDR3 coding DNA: TGTGCCAGCAGCTACGCAGGGGCGGCGTCTGCTTTCTTT.

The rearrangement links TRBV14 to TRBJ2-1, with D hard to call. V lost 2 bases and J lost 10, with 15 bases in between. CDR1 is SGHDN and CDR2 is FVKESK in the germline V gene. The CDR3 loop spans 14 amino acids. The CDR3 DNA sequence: TGTGCCAGCAGCCAACTCCTCAGCGAAGGCGAGCAGTTCTTC. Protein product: CASSQLLSEGEQFF.

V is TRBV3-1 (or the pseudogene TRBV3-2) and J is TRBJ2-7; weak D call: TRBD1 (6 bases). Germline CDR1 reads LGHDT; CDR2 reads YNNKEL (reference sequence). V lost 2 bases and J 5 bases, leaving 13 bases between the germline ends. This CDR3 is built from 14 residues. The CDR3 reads CASSQQQGWDEQYF. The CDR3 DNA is TGTGCCAGCAGCCAACAACAGGGTTGGGACGAGCAGTACTTC.

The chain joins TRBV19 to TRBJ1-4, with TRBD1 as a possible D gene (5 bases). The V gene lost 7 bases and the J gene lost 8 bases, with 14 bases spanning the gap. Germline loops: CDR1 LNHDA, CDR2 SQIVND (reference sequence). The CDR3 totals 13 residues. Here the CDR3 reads CASTTAPREKLFF. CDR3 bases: TGTGCCAGTACGACAGCGCCGCGGGAAAAACTGTTTTTT.

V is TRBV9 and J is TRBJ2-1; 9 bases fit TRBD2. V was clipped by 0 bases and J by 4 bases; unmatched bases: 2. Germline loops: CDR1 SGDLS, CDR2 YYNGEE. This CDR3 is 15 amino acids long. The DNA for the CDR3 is TGTGCCAGCAGCGTAGGACTAGCGGAATACAATGAGCAGTTCTTC. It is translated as CASSVGLAEYNEQFF.

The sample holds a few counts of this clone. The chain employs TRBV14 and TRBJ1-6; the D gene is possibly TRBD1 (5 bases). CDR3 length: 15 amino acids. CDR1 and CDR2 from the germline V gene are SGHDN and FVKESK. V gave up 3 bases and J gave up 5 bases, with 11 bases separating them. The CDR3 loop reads CASSQGGMNNSPLHF. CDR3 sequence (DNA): TGTGCCAGCAGCCAGGGGGGAATGAATAATTCACCCCTCCACTTT.

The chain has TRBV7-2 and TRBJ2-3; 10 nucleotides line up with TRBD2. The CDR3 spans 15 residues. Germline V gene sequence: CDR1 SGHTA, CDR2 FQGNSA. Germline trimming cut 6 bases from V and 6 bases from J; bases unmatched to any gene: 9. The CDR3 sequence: CASSPSSGSWDTQYF. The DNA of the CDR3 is TGTGCCAGCAGTCCATCTAGCGGGAGTTGGGATACGCAGTATTTT. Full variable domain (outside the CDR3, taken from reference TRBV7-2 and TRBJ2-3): GAGVSQSPSNKVTEKGKDVELRCDPISGHTALYWYRQSLGQGLEFLIYFQGNSAPDKSGLPSDRFSAERTGGSVSTLTIQRTQQEDSAVYLCASSPSSGSWDTQYFGPGTRLTVL.

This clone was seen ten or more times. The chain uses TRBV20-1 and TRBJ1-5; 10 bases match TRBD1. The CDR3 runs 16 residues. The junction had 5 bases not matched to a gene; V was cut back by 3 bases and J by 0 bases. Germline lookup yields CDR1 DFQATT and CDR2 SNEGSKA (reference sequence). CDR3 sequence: CSASYGQGVSNQPQHF. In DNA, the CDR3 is TGCAGTGCTAGTTATGGACAGGGGGTTAGCAATCAGCCCCAGCATTTT.

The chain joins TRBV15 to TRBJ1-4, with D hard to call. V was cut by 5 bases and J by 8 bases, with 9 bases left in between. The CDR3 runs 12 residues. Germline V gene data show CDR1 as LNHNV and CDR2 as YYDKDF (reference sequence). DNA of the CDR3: TGTGCCACCAGCGGGCGGGGAGAAAAACTGTTTTTT. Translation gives CATSGRGEKLFF.

CDR3 sequence (DNA): TGTGCCAGCAGGCACCAGGGGAACACTGAAGCTTTCTTT. It translates to CASRHQGNTEAFF. The chain combines TRBV6-5 with TRBJ1-1; possible D gene TRBD1, 5 bases. CDR3 length: 13 amino acids. V was clipped by 6 bases and J by 1 base, with 9 bases between them. The V gene's germline CDR1 is MNHEY and CDR2 SVGAGI.

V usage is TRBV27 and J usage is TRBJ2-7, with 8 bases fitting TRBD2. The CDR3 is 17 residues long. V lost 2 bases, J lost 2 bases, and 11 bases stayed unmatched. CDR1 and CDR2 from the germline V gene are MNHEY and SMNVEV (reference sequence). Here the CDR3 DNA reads TGTGCCAGCAGTTTAACTTTAGCAGGCGGGGGGACCTACGAGCAGTACTTC. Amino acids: CASSLTLAGGGTYEQYF.

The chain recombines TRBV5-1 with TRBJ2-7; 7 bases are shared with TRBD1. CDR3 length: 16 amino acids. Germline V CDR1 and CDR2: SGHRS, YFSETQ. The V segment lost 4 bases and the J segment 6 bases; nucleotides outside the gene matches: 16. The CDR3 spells CASSIGTDPTFGEQYF. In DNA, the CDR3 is TGCGCCAGCAGCATAGGGACAGACCCCACCTTTGGCGAGCAGTACTTC.

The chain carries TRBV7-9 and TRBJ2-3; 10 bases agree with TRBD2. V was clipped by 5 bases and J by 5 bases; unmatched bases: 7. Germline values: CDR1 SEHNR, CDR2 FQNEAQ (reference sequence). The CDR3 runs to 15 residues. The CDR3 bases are TGTGCCAGCAGCCCCCTAGCGGGGGCGGGAGATACGCAGTATTTT. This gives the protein CASSPLAGAGDTQYF.

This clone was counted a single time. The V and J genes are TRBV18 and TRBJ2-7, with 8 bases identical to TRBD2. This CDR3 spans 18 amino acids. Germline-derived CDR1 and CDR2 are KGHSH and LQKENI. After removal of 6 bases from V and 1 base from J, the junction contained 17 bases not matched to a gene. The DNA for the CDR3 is TGTGCCAGCTCCCTCCAGGGTGGTAGCGGGATAGGGTCCTACGAGCAGTACTTC. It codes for CASSLQGGSGIGSYEQYF.

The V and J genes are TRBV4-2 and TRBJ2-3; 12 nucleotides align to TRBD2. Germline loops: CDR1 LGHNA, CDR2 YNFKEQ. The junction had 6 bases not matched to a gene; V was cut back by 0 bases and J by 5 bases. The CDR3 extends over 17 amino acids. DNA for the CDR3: TGTGCCAGCAGCCAAGATCGGCCTAGCGGGAGGGTAGATACGCAGTATTTT. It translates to CASSQDRPSGRVDTQYF.

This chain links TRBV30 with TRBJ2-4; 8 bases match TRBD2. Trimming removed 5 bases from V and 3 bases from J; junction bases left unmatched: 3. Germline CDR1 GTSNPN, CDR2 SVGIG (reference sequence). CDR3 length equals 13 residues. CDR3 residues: CAWSGGGKNIQYF. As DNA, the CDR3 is TGTGCCTGGTCGGGGGGGGGCAAAAACATTCAGTACTTC.

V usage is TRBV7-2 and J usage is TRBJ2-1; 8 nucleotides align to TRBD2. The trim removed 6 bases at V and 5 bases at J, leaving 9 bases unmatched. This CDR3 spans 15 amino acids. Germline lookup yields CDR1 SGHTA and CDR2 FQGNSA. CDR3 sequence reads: CASRAGGALNNEQFF. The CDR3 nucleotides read TGTGCCAGCAGGGCCGGGGGGGCCTTAAACAATGAGCAGTTCTTC. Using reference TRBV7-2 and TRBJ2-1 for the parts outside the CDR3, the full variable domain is GAGVSQSPSNKVTEKGKDVELRCDPISGHTALYWYRQSLGQGLEFLIYFQGNSAPDKSGLPSDRFSAERTGGSVSTLTIQRTQQEDSAVYLCASRAGGALNNEQFFGPGTRLTVL.

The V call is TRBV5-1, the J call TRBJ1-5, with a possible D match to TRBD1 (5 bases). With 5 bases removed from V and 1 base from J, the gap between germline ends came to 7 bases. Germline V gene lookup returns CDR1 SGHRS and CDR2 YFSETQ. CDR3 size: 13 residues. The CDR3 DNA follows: TGCGCCAGCAGGGAGGGGAGCAATCAGCCCCAGCATTTT. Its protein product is CASREGSNQPQHF. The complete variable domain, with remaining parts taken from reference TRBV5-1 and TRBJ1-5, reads KAGVTQTPRYLIKTRGQQVTLSCSPISGHRSVSWYQQTPGQGLQFLFEYFSETQRNKGNFPGRFSGRQFSNSRSEMNVSTLELGDSALYLCASREGSNQPQHFGDGTRLSIL.

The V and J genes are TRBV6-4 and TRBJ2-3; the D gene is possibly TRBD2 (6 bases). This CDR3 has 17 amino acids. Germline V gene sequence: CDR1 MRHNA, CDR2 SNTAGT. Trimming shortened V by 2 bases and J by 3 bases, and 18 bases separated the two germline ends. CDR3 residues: CASSDTQVGGGTDTQYF. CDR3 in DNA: TGTGCCAGCAGTGACACACAGGTAGGTGGGGGGACAGATACGCAGTATTTT.

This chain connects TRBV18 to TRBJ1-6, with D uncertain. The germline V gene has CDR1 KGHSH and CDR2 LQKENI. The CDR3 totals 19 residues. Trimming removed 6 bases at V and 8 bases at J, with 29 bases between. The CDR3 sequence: CASSPRRQEGSALHSPLHF. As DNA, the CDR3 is TGTGCCAGCTCCCCAAGACGGCAGGAGGGTTCTGCCCTCCATTCACCCCTCCACTTT.

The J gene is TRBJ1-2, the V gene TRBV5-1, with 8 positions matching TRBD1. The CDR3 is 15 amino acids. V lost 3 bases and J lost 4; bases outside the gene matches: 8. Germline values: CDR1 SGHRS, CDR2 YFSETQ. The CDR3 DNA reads TGCGCCAGCAGCTCATCGGACAGGGCTAGCTATGGCTACACCTTC. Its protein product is CASSSSDRASYGYTF.

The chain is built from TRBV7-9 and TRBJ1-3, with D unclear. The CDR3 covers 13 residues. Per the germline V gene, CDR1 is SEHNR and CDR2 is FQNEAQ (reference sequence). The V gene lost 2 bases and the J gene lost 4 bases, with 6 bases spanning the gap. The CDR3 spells CASSLSMGNTIYF. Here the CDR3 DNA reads TGTGCCAGCAGCTTATCTATGGGAAACACCATATATTTT.

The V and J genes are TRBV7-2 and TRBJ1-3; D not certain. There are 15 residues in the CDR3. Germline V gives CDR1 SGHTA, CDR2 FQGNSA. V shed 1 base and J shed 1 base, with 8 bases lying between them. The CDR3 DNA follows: TGTGCCAGCAGCTTAGGCCCCGGGTCTGGAAACACCATATATTTT. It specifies CASSLGPGSGNTIYF.

The DNA of the CDR3 is TGTGCCAGCAGCCGGACTGGGGTTGGCTTATACCCAGATACGCAGTATTTT. Translation: CASSRTGVGLYPDTQYF. The chain recombines TRBV7-2 with TRBJ2-3; D is possibly TRBD2 (5 bases). CDR1 SGHTA and CDR2 FQGNSA come from the germline V gene. This CDR3 spans 17 amino acids. V was trimmed by 5 bases and J by 4 bases, leaving 22 bases between them.

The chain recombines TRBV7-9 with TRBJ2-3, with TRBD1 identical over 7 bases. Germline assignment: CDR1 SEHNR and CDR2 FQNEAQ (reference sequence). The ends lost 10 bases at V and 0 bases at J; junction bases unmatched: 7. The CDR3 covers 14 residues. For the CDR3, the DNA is TGTGCCACTACGGGACAGAAGAGCACAGATACGCAGTATTTT. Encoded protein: CATTGQKSTDTQYF.

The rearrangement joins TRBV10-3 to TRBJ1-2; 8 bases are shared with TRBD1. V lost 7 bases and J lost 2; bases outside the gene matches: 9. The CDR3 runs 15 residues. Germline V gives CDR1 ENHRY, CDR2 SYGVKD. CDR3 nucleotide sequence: TGTGCCATCAAGCCCTCGGACAGGGACAACTATGGCTACACCTTC. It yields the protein CAIKPSDRDNYGYTF.

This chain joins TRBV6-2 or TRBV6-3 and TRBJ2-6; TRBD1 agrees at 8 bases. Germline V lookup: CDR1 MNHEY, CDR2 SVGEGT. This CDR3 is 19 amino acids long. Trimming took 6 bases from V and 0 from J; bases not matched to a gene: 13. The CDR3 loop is CASSLGWRDRHSGANVLTF. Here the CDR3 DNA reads TGTGCCAGCAGCCTGGGTTGGAGGGACAGGCACTCTGGGGCCAACGTCCTGACTTTC.

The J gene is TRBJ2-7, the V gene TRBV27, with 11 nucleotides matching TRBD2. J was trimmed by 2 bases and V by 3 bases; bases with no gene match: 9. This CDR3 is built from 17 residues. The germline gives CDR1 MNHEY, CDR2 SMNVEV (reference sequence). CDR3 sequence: CASSLRMGLAVTYEQYF. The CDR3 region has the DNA TGTGCCAGCAGTTTGCGGATGGGACTAGCGGTAACCTACGAGCAGTACTTC.

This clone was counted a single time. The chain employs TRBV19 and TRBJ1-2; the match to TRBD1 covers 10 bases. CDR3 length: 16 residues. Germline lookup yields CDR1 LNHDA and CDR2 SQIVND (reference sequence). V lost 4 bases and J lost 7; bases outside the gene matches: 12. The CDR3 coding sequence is TGTGCCAGTAGTACCCTACCGACAGGGGGCGGCGGTGGCTACACCTTC. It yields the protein CASSTLPTGGGGGYTF. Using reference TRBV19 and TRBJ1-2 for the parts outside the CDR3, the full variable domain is DGGITQSPKYLFRKEGQNVTLSCEQNLNHDAMYWYRQDPGQGLRLIYYSQIVNDFQKGDIAEGYSVSREKKESFPLTVTSAQKNPTAFYLCASSTLPTGGGGGYTFGSGTRLTVV.

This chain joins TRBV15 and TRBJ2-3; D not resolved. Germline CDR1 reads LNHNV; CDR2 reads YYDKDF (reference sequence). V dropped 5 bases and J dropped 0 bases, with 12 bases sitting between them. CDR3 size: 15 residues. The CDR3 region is CATSPYTSSTDTQYF. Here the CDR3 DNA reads TGTGCCACCAGCCCATACACCTCTAGCACAGATACGCAGTATTTT.

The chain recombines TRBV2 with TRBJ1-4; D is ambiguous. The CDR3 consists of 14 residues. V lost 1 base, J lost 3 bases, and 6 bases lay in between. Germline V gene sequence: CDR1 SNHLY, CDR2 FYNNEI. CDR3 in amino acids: CASSEVGSNEKLFF. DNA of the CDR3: TGTGCCAGCAGTGAAGTGGGCTCTAATGAAAAACTGTTTTTT.